This T cell receptor beta chain appears in the sequencing data of a study of identical twins. Via MiXCR, TCRdb re-called the 5' RACE reads, giving one row per CDR3 protein. The data contain around 960,000 distinct CDR3 sequences, approximately 13% of them singletons. The germline V gene encodes CDR1 KGHDR and CDR2 SFDVKD. The CDR3 runs to 18 residues. V lost 4 bases, J lost 5 bases, and 13 bases stayed unmatched. These sequences were also reported in another study, on yellow fever vaccine responses in identical twins.

The genes are TRBV24-1 and TRBJ2-5, with 12 bases lining up with TRBD1. Sequenced material: PBMCs. The receptor was derived from a young woman in good health. The CDR3, as DNA: TGTGCCACCAGTGAGACGCCCGGGACAGGGGGCTTAGGGGAGACCCAGTACTTC. Amino acids: CATSETPGTGGLGETQYF.